The 12 T cell receptor beta chains given below trace back to one sample, sequenced in a study of shared clonotypes between healthy human individuals (dated by TCRdb to 2018 to 2020). CD8 naive samples consisted of CD45RO-negative cells that were positively selected for CCR7, yielding a CD45RA+CCR7+ population without TemRA cells. The receptor library was made with the immunoSEQ multiplex PCR assay. Entries here come from immuneACCESS through TCRdb and include only in-frame sequences with V and J called. Some clones fail to appear in such tables; in the studies checked, an unresolved V gene covers under half of the shortfall, and the cause of the remainder is unknown. This sample holds approximately 1.9 million clones; 85% to 95% were observed only once. The top ten clonotypes cover about 1.7% of the sample. The sequenced sample was naive CD8+ T cells from PBMCs. What the cell subset or site label conveys for this sample: CD45RA+CCR7+. The receptors come from a man between 18 and 29 years old in good health. Some clones in this sample may be carry-over from other donors' samples.

The V and J genes are TRBV21-1 and TRBJ1-4. TRBV21-1 is designated a pseudogene. The CDR3 is 8 residues long. CDR3 residues: CASGDPFF. The DNA of the CDR3 is TGTGCCAGCGGGGACCCGTTTTTT.

J is TRBJ2-4 and V is TRBV25-1, with 9 bases fitting TRBD1. The CDR3 length is 13 residues. J gave up 9 bases and V 6 bases, and 6 bases lay outside the gene matches. Germline V CDR1 and CDR2: MGHDK, SYGVNS. CDR3 nucleotides: TGTGCCAGCAGCTTAGACAGGGGGGGCATTCAGTACTTC. As protein: CASSLDRGGIQYF.

This chain joins TRBV29-1 and TRBJ2-6; D unresolved. The CDR3 extends over 14 amino acids. Germline V gives CDR1 SQVTM, CDR2 ANQGSEA. V lost 2 bases and J lost 1, with 6 bases in between. CDR3 sequence (DNA): TGCAGCGTTGAAAGAGCTTCTGGGGCCAACGTCCTGACTTTC. Translating gives CSVERASGANVLTF. Looking up the rest from reference TRBV29-1 and TRBJ2-6 gives the full variable domain: SAVISQKPSRDICQRGTSLTIQCQVDSQVTMMFWYRQQPGQSLTLIATANQGSEATYESGFVIDKFPISRPNLTFSTLTVSNMSPEDSSIYLCSVERASGANVLTFGAGSRLTVL.

This sequence joins TRBV7-9 and TRBJ2-1, with 9 bases aligning to TRBD2. Germline V gene lookup returns CDR1 SEHNR and CDR2 FQNEAQ (reference sequence). J gave up 6 bases and V 5 bases, and 11 bases lay outside the gene matches. This CDR3 is 16 amino acids long. The CDR3 DNA follows: TGTGCCAGCAGCCGAACCACGGGACTAGCTTTCAATGAGCAGTTCTTC. As protein: CASSRTTGLAFNEQFF. The variable domain in full, completed from reference TRBV7-9 and TRBJ2-1, reads DTGVSQNPRHKITKRGQNVTFRCDPISEHNRLYWYRQTLGQGPEFLTYFQNEAQLEKSRLLSDRFSAERPKGSFSTLEIQRTEQGDSAMYLCASSRTTGLAFNEQFFGPGTRLTVL.

The CDR3, as DNA: TGTGCCAGCAGTTACTCTCCGGGACAGGGAGGCTACGAGCAGTACTTC. Translated, it gives CASSYSPGQGGYEQYF. The chain employs TRBV6-6 and TRBJ2-7, with 9 bases that match TRBD1. J was trimmed by 3 bases and V by 0 bases; bases with no gene match: 6. The CDR3 has 16 amino acids. Per the germline V gene, CDR1 is MNHNY and CDR2 is SVGAGI (reference sequence).

The chain links TRBV6-1 to TRBJ2-2, with 7 nucleotides matching TRBD1. The germline V gene encodes CDR1 MNHNS and CDR2 SASEGT. V dropped 2 bases and J dropped 7; count of bases not matched to a gene: 7. The CDR3 loop spans 15 amino acids. This CDR3 reads CASSELDRANGELFF. For the CDR3, the DNA is TGTGCCAGCAGTGAACTCGACAGGGCCAACGGGGAGCTGTTTTTT.

About this clone: Other DNA sequences in the sample encode the same CDR3. This rearrangement joins TRBV9 to TRBJ2-5; D remains unclear. V was pared by 4 bases and J by 1 base, with 11 bases between. Germline V lookup: CDR1 SGDLS, CDR2 YYNGEE. CDR3 length: 14 residues. For the CDR3, the DNA is TGTGCCAGCAGCCCGAGAGGCGTCCAAGAGACCCAGTACTTC. Translating it yields CASSPRGVQETQYF.

The chain joins TRBV11-2 to TRBJ2-5; 9 bases agree with TRBD2. Germline V gene sequence: CDR1 SGHAT, CDR2 FQNNGV. This CDR3 has 18 amino acids. J lost 5 bases, V lost 2 bases, and 15 bases had no gene match. The CDR3: CASSLLTGLLAGWETQYF. CDR3 in DNA: TGTGCCAGCAGCTTACTCACCGGTTTACTAGCGGGCTGGGAGACCCAGTACTTC.

The chain recombines TRBV4-3 with TRBJ1-5; D is unresolved. Trimming stripped 0 bases from V and 7 bases from J, with 13 bases between. Germline CDR1 and CDR2: LGHNA and YSLEER. CDR3 size: 15 residues. The CDR3 DNA reads TGCGCCAGCAGCCAAGATGCGGAAAAAAGACAGCCCCAGCATTTT. Translating it yields CASSQDAEKRQPQHF.

V gene TRBV6-5 combines with J gene TRBJ2-2; D perhaps matches TRBD1 (5 bases). This CDR3 spans 14 amino acids. The germline CDR1 and CDR2 sequences are MNHEY and SVGAGI. Trimming removed 8 bases from V and 3 bases from J, with 13 bases in between. The CDR3, as DNA: TGTGCCAGCCTCCAGGGCCCATACACCGGGGAGCTGTTTTTT. Translation gives CASLQGPYTGELFF.

This rearrangement joins TRBV27 to TRBJ2-2, with no clear D. CDR3 length equals 15 residues. Germline V CDR1 and CDR2: MNHEY, SMNVEV (reference sequence). V was shortened by 7 bases and J by 10 bases, with 22 bases between the two germline ends. The DNA for the CDR3 is TGTGCCAGCACCCCAAGGACCGGAAACCCGCAGGAGCTGTTTTTT. Translating it yields CASTPRTGNPQELFF.

This sequence joins TRBV9 and TRBJ2-7; maybe TRBD1 (5 bases). CDR3 length: 15 residues. Deletions cut 0 bases from V and 4 bases from J, with 14 bases between. The germline gives CDR1 SGDLS, CDR2 YYNGEE. CDR3 region: CASSVVTGPLYEQYF. CDR3 DNA sequence: TGTGCCAGCAGCGTAGTTACAGGACCGCTTTACGAGCAGTACTTC.